The next 15 T cell receptor beta chains were all read from a single sample in a study of technical replicates of blood from a handful of donors. Sequenced by immunoSEQ multiplex PCR; TCRdb stores in-frame clones only, minus some. The sample comprises about 62,000 clones, approximately 87% of which are singletons, and roughly 5.2% rests with the top ten. The specimen sequenced was PBMCs. The receptors derive from a human donor in good health. Some clones in this sample may be carry-over from other donors' samples.

The chain combines TRBV6-1 with TRBJ2-5, with 12 positions matching TRBD2. Germline-derived CDR1 and CDR2 are MNHNS and SASEGT. Losses at the gene ends were 4 bases for V and 7 bases for J; bases not matched to a gene: 10. The CDR3 covers 16 residues. CDR3 residues: CASSGPGLAGFRTQYF. For the CDR3, the DNA is TGTGCCAGCAGTGGACCCGGACTAGCGGGGTTCAGGACCCAGTACTTC.

CDR3 DNA: TGCGCCAGCAGCCAAGGACTAGCGGGGCCTTCGATTCAGTACTTC. Amino acid sequence: CASSQGLAGPSIQYF. The chain links TRBV4-3 to TRBJ2-4; 11 bases line up with TRBD2. The CDR3 runs 15 residues. Germline trimming cut 1 base from V and 10 bases from J; bases unmatched to any gene: 6. Germline V gives CDR1 LGHNA, CDR2 YSLEER.

This clone was observed a single time. V is TRBV28 and J is TRBJ2-5; 7 bases align to TRBD2. V lost 4 bases and J lost 5; bases outside the gene matches: 13. In germline, CDR1 is MDHEN, CDR2 SYDVKM. The CDR3 is 16 residues long. The CDR3 DNA follows: TGTGCCAGCAGTTACCCAGGGAGGGAGAGGAGGGAGACCCAGTACTTC. This gives the protein CASSYPGRERRETQYF.

This clone was detected only a few times. DNA for the CDR3: TGCGCCAGCAGTCACCGAACCAGGGCTTATAGCAATCAGCCCCAGCATTTT. Protein sequence: CASSHRTRAYSNQPQHF. This sequence joins TRBV23-1 and TRBJ1-5; D might be TRBD1 (5 bases). TRBV23-1 is labeled an ORF, and its function is uncertain. V gave up 3 bases and J gave up 0 bases, with 15 bases separating them. The CDR3 loop spans 17 amino acids.

J is TRBJ2-7 and V is TRBV5-1; D gene uncertain. V was clipped by 0 bases and J by 2 bases, with 6 bases between them. The CDR3 runs to 13 residues. The germline V gene encodes CDR1 SGHRS and CDR2 YFSETQ. This CDR3 is CASSLAQAYEQYF. The CDR3 nucleotides are TGCGCCAGCAGCTTGGCGCAGGCCTACGAGCAGTACTTC.

The chain recombines TRBV7-9 with TRBJ2-7; D call uncertain. V was clipped by 4 bases and J by 5 bases, with 6 bases between them. Germline CDR1 reads SEHNR; CDR2 reads FQNEAQ (reference sequence). CDR3 length: 11 residues. The CDR3 region has the DNA TGTGCCAGCAGCTACGAGGACGAGCAGTACTTC. It specifies CASSYEDEQYF.

The chain recombines TRBV29-1 with TRBJ1-1, with D possibly matching TRBD1 (6 bases). The length of the CDR3 is 13 residues. V lost 6 bases, J lost 3 bases, and 14 bases lay in between. CDR1 and CDR2 (germline): SQVTM, ANQGSEA. CDR3 DNA sequence: TGCAGCGTATACAGGGTGGAGGACACTGAAGCTTTCTTT. This encodes CSVYRVEDTEAFF.

The V and J genes are TRBV5-1 and TRBJ2-3; 9 positions agree with TRBD2. Per germline, CDR1 SGHRS and CDR2 YFSETQ. With 0 bases clipped from V and 1 base from J, the junction kept 3 bases outside the gene matches. This CDR3 contains 16 residues. The CDR3 nucleotides read TGCGCCAGCAGCTTGGTTGAGCGGGGGGGCACAGATACGCAGTATTTT. This encodes CASSLVERGGTDTQYF.

The chain uses TRBV5-6 and TRBJ2-7; 9 bases map to TRBD2. Trimming cost V 1 base and J 5 bases; bases outside gene matches: 7. Germline CDR1 is SGHDT and CDR2 is YYEEEE. The CDR3 length is 15 residues. In nucleotides, the CDR3 is TGTGCCAGCAGCTTGACGCGGGAGGGCCGGAACGAGCAGTACTTC. As protein: CASSLTREGRNEQYF. The full variable domain, completed using reference TRBV5-6 and TRBJ2-7, is DAGVTQSPTHLIKTRGQQVTLRCSPKSGHDTVSWYQQALGQGPQFIFQYYEEEERQRGNFPDRFSGHQFPNYSSELNVNALLLGDSALYLCASSLTREGRNEQYFGPGTRLTVT.

The V gene is TRBV6-1, the J gene TRBJ1-5; tentative D call: TRBD1 (5 bases). The ends were cut back, 10 bases at V and 5 bases at J, with 18 bases in the middle. Germline V gene data show CDR1 as MNHNS and CDR2 as SASEGT. This CDR3 comprises 14 residues. The CDR3 sequence: CAILPGGNHQPQHF. The CDR3 nucleotides are TGTGCCATCCTGCCGGGGGGTAACCATCAGCCCCAGCATTTT.

The chain couples TRBV7-9 to TRBJ1-3; TRBD1 might be the D (6 bases). V lost 3 bases, J lost 7 bases, and 10 bases lay in between. Germline V CDR1 and CDR2: SEHNR, FQNEAQ (reference sequence). The CDR3 length is 13 residues. The DNA for the CDR3 is TGTGCCAGCAGCTTCGGGACAACGAACACCATATATTTT. This codes for CASSFGTTNTIYF.

The chain combines TRBV7-9 with TRBJ2-5, with 9 bases matching TRBD1. The CDR3 has 14 residues. Trimming at V came to 1 base and at J to 3 bases, leaving 0 bases not matched to a gene. Germline V gene data show CDR1 as SEHNR and CDR2 as FQNEAQ (reference sequence). In DNA form, the CDR3 reads TGTGCCAGCAGCTTAGGGACAGGGGAAGAGACCCAGTACTTC. This encodes CASSLGTGEETQYF.

V and J are TRBV9 and TRBJ2-3; 14 bases match TRBD2. Germline loops: CDR1 SGDLS, CDR2 YYNGEE. The CDR3 has 16 amino acids. V shed 4 bases and J 8 bases; nucleotides not matched to a gene: 9. CDR3 loop: CASSPRTSGGLGTQYF. For the CDR3, the DNA is TGTGCCAGCAGCCCCAGGACTAGCGGGGGGTTAGGTACGCAGTATTTT.

V gene TRBV6-1 combines with J gene TRBJ1-5, with D tentatively TRBD1 (5 bases). V was trimmed by 5 bases and J by 2 bases, leaving 10 bases between them. In germline, CDR1 is MNHNS, CDR2 SASEGT. This CDR3 is built from 14 residues. CDR3 sequence (DNA): TGTGCCAGCAGTCCAGGGATGGGCAATCAGCCCCAGCATTTT. Protein product: CASSPGMGNQPQHF.

This chain links TRBV11-3 with TRBJ1-4; D is perhaps TRBD1 (5 bases). There are 16 residues in the CDR3. V lost 5 bases, J lost 8 bases, and 21 bases lay in between. Germline loops: CDR1 SGHNT, CDR2 YENEEA. CDR3 protein: CASSLPRPGGGEKLFF. CDR3 nucleotides: TGTGCCAGCAGCCTCCCTCGACCCGGGGGTGGAGAAAAACTGTTTTTT.